Presented here are 24 T cell receptor beta chains from one specimen sequenced in a study of yellow fever vaccine responses in identical twins. TCRdb itself ran the RT-PCR reads through MiXCR, one entry per CDR3 protein. The table includes roughly 4,400 distinct CDR3 sequences, 85% detected once. Sequenced material: T cells from blood (PBMCs), unsorted or a sorted subset (not recorded which), taken before or after yellow fever vaccination (not recorded which). The receptors originated from a woman aged 18-29 years who received the yellow fever vaccine.

The J gene is TRBJ1-3, the V gene TRBV29-1; 7 bases agree with TRBD1. The CDR3 spans 14 residues. With 7 bases clipped from V and 0 bases from J, the junction kept 6 bases outside the gene matches. Germline assignment: CDR1 SQVTM and CDR2 ANQGSEA. CDR3 protein: CSAADRVSGNTIYF. In DNA form, the CDR3 reads TGCAGCGCGGCCGACAGGGTCTCTGGAAACACCATATATTTT.

The J gene is TRBJ2-7, the V gene TRBV18; no reliable D call. CDR3 length equals 14 residues. Trimming stripped 4 bases from V and 6 bases from J, with 16 bases between. Germline lookup yields CDR1 KGHSH and CDR2 LQKENI. CDR3 DNA: TGTGCCAGCTCACGGAACCTAGAGTCTGGCGAGCAGTACTTC. Translation: CASSRNLESGEQYF.

The rearrangement joins TRBV4-3 to TRBJ2-1; D is uncertain. Trimming left V 1 base short and J 10 bases short, with 11 bases between. The CDR3 totals 13 residues. Germline-derived CDR1 and CDR2 are LGHNA and YSLEER. CDR3 residues: CASSQAGSEEQFF. For the CDR3, the DNA is TGCGCCAGCAGCCAAGCCGGTTCGGAAGAGCAGTTCTTC.

The chain is built from TRBV29-1 and TRBJ1-2; no reliable D call. CDR1 SQVTM and CDR2 ANQGSEA come from the germline V gene. The CDR3 extends over 15 amino acids. Trimming cost V 5 bases and J 5 bases, with 21 bases left between them. CDR3 protein: CSVLGSSGQVYGYTF. CDR3 DNA sequence: TGCAGCGTTCTCGGTAGTTCTGGGCAGGTTTATGGCTACACCTTC.

To note about this clonotype: One end of the junction fails to match germline, which may point to a read error. CDR3 amino acids: CASSSGLAGGPEIF. The CDR3 DNA reads as TGCGCCAGCAGCTCGGGACTAGCGGGGGGGCCTGAGATCTTC. This chain links TRBV4-3 with TRBJ2-5; 16 bases are a match to TRBD2. The CDR3 has 14 residues. Germline CDR1 LGHNA, CDR2 YSLEER.

The chain uses TRBV13 and TRBJ2-1, with unresolved D. With 6 bases removed from V and 3 bases from J, the gap between germline ends came to 6 bases. The CDR3 contains 12 residues. Germline-derived CDR1 and CDR2 are PRHDT and FYEKMQ (reference sequence). As DNA, the CDR3 is TGTGCCAGCAGAGGCGGCTACAATGAGCAGTTCTTC. Its translation is CASRGGYNEQFF. The complete variable domain, with remaining parts taken from reference TRBV13 and TRBJ2-1, reads AAGVIQSPRHLIKEKRETATLKCYPIPRHDTVYWYQQGPGQDPQFLISFYEKMQSDKGSIPDRFSAQQFSDYHSELNMSSLELGDSALYFCASRGGYNEQFFGPGTRLTVL.

J is TRBJ2-3 and V is TRBV3-1; TRBD2 matches at 8 bases. The CDR3 has 15 residues. Unmatched junction bases numbered 6, after V lost 4 bases and J lost 3 bases. In germline, CDR1 is LGHDT, CDR2 YNNKEL (reference sequence). The DNA for the CDR3 is TGTGCCAGCAGCCGCTTACTAGCGGATACAGATACGCAGTATTTT. It codes for CASSRLLADTDTQYF.

J is TRBJ2-7 and V is TRBV7-6; D is unresolved. Germline CDR1 and CDR2: SGHVS and FNYEAQ. Trimming left V 2 bases short and J 2 bases short, with 7 bases between. This CDR3 is built from 13 residues. The chain's CDR3 is CASSLFPAYEQYF. The CDR3 coding sequence is TGTGCCAGCAGCTTATTCCCGGCCTACGAGCAGTACTTC.

The chain employs TRBV29-1 and TRBJ1-4, with a possible D match to TRBD1 (6 bases). CDR1 and CDR2 (germline): SQVTM, ANQGSEA. Trimming took 4 bases from V and 7 from J, leaving 13 bases between them. This CDR3 region has 13 residues. The CDR3 nucleotides are TGCAGCGTTGTGGTCAGAGGGGGTGAAAAACTGTTTTTT. Its translation is CSVVVRGGEKLFF. The full variable domain, completed using reference TRBV29-1 and TRBJ1-4, is SAVISQKPSRDICQRGTSLTIQCQVDSQVTMMFWYRQQPGQSLTLIATANQGSEATYESGFVIDKFPISRPNLTFSTLTVSNMSPEDSSIYLCSVVVRGGEKLFFGSGTQLSVL.

The genes are TRBV4-3 and TRBJ2-3, with D unresolved. The CDR3 runs to 12 residues. The V gene's germline CDR1 is LGHNA and CDR2 YSLEER. V was trimmed by 0 bases and J by 4 bases, leaving 2 bases between them. The CDR3: CASSQDSDTQYF. The CDR3 DNA is TGCGCCAGCAGCCAAGATTCAGATACGCAGTATTTT.

The chain combines TRBV29-1 with TRBJ2-1, with 7 bases matching TRBD2. CDR3 length: 16 amino acids. V trimming: 2 bases; J trimming: 4 bases; junction bases outside the gene matches: 11. Germline CDR1 SQVTM, CDR2 ANQGSEA. CDR3 region: CSVEPSSGAPYNEQFF. The CDR3 DNA reads TGCAGCGTTGAACCTTCCAGCGGGGCGCCGTACAATGAGCAGTTCTTC.

This chain links TRBV10-3 with TRBJ1-2; 7 positions agree with TRBD1. CDR1 and CDR2 from the germline V gene are ENHRY and SYGVKD. V dropped 6 bases and J dropped 3; count of bases not matched to a gene: 1. This CDR3 contains 12 residues. CDR3 residues: CAIRGTDYGYTF. The CDR3, as DNA: TGTGCCATCAGAGGGACAGACTATGGCTACACCTTC.

This clonotype was picked up one time. V gene TRBV6-2 or TRBV6-3 combines with J gene TRBJ2-7, with 7 bases matching TRBD1. From germline, CDR1 is MNHEY and CDR2 SVGEGT. CDR3 length equals 14 residues. The V segment lost 6 bases and the J segment 3 bases; nucleotides outside the gene matches: 8. CDR3 in DNA: TGTGCCAGCAGCCGTGGGACAGTGAACTACGAGCAGTACTTC. It encodes CASSRGTVNYEQYF.

The chain employs TRBV24-1 and TRBJ2-5; perhaps TRBD1 as D (5 bases). From germline, CDR1 is KGHDR and CDR2 SFDVKD. This CDR3 spans 15 amino acids. V lost 5 bases and J lost 4, with 16 bases in between. The CDR3 is CATSGDPQGPETQYF. In DNA, the CDR3 is TGTGCCACCAGTGGCGACCCTCAGGGCCCAGAGACCCAGTACTTC.

The V gene is TRBV6-5, the J gene TRBJ2-7, with a weak D call TRBD1 (6 bases). CDR3 length: 16 residues. V was clipped by 2 bases and J by 4 bases, with 18 bases between them. CDR1 and CDR2 from the germline V gene are MNHEY and SVGAGI. CDR3: CASSYKQGHLSYEQYF. CDR3 sequence (DNA): TGTGCCAGCAGTTACAAACAGGGTCACCTCTCTTACGAGCAGTACTTC.

The rearrangement links TRBV4-2 to TRBJ2-1; no clear D. This CDR3 spans 14 amino acids. Trimming removed 1 base from V and 8 bases from J, with 12 bases in between. Looked up from germline, CDR1 is LGHNA and CDR2 is YNFKEQ. CDR3 nucleotide sequence: TGTGCCAGCAGCCAAGGATTGGAGCCACATGAGCAGTTCTTC. This sequence encodes CASSQGLEPHEQFF.

V gene TRBV15 combines with J gene TRBJ2-7; unclear D gene. V was clipped by 0 bases and J by 12 bases, with 12 bases between them. The length of the CDR3 is 12 residues. Germline-derived CDR1 and CDR2 are LNHNV and YYDKDF (reference sequence). Here the CDR3 reads CATSRDSGLMYF. DNA for the CDR3: TGTGCCACCAGCAGAGACTCGGGCCTCATGTACTTC. The whole variable domain, remainder taken from reference TRBV15 and TRBJ2-7, is DAMVIQNPRYQVTQFGKPVTLSCSQTLNHNVMYWYQQKSSQAPKLLFHYYDKDFNNEADTPDNFQSRRPNTSFCFLDIRSPGLGDTAMYLCATSRDSGLMYFGPGTRLTVT.

V gene TRBV2 combines with J gene TRBJ2-1, with D uncertain. Germline V gives CDR1 SNHLY, CDR2 FYNNEI. V dropped 2 bases and J dropped 10 bases, with 12 bases sitting between them. The CDR3 sequence is 13 residues long. The CDR3 is CASSENGFGEQFF. For the CDR3, the DNA is TGTGCCAGCAGTGAAAACGGTTTTGGGGAGCAGTTCTTC.

The chain recombines TRBV27 with TRBJ2-5; a weak D match, TRBD2 (5 bases). Trimming removed 0 bases from V and 0 bases from J, with 11 bases in between. CDR3 size: 16 residues. Germline values: CDR1 MNHEY, CDR2 SMNVEV (reference sequence). Here the CDR3 reads CASSLSGGRYQETQYF. CDR3 nucleotides: TGTGCCAGCAGTTTATCCGGCGGGCGGTACCAAGAGACCCAGTACTTC.

This clonotype has more than one count but fewer than ten. The chain uses TRBV11-3 and TRBJ2-2, with TRBD2 matching 8 bases. Germline V gene data show CDR1 as SGHNT and CDR2 as YENEEA. The V gene end was trimmed by 5 bases and the J gene end by 2 bases; junction bases not matched to a gene: 4. The CDR3 is 15 amino acids. The DNA of the CDR3 is TGTGCCAGCAGCGCACTAGCGGCCAACACCGGGGAGCTGTTTTTT. It translates to CASSALAANTGELFF.

This sequence joins TRBV2 and TRBJ2-5, with a tentative D call TRBD1 (5 bases). V lost 6 bases and J lost 4, with 18 bases in between. The CDR3 consists of 15 residues. The germline gives CDR1 SNHLY, CDR2 FYNNEI. The CDR3 DNA reads TGTGCCAGCAGGGAACGGTCAGGGTCGGGAGAGACCCAGTACTTC. Residues: CASRERSGSGETQYF.

This clonotype was picked up a small number of times. The rearrangement uses TRBV11-3 and TRBJ2-2, with a tentative D call TRBD1 (5 bases). Per the germline V gene, CDR1 is SGHNT and CDR2 is YENEEA. CDR3 length: 14 amino acids. The V end lost 2 bases, the J end lost 4 bases, and 8 bases lay between the germline ends. The CDR3 DNA sequence: TGTGCCAGCAGCTTAACTGGGGCCACCGGGGAGCTGTTTTTT. This sequence encodes CASSLTGATGELFF.

The genes are TRBV4-3 and TRBJ2-3, with 15 positions matching TRBD2. Per the germline V gene, CDR1 is LGHNA and CDR2 is YSLEER. The J segment lost 5 bases and the V segment lost 1 base, leaving 7 bases of the junction unmatched. This CDR3 is built from 18 residues. The CDR3 region has the DNA TGCGCCAGCAGCCAAGCCTCAAGGGGACTAGCGGGAGGAGATACGCAGTATTTT. Translated, it gives CASSQASRGLAGGDTQYF.

The chain couples TRBV29-1 to TRBJ2-1; 16 nucleotides line up with TRBD2. The CDR3 length is 18 residues. Germline loops: CDR1 SQVTM, CDR2 ANQGSEA. J was trimmed by 3 bases and V by 8 bases; bases with no gene match: 13. The CDR3 is CSSIAGTSGRVGYNEQFF. CDR3 DNA sequence: TGCAGCTCAATCGCCGGGACTAGCGGGAGGGTAGGCTACAATGAGCAGTTCTTC.